The TCR beta chain described here comes from a study of identical twins. CDR3 length: 21 residues. Trimming cost V 2 bases and J 7 bases; bases outside gene matches: 25. Germline-derived CDR1 and CDR2 are MNHEY and SVGEGT. cDNA molecules carried unique molecular identifiers, and template switching added a universal primer site. TCRdb re-analysed the 5' RACE reads in MiXCR, keeping a single row per CDR3 protein. This sample has over 600,000 distinct CDR3 sequences, with less than 25% found just once. Findings of the study overall: In cord blood, abundant beta clonotypes had fewer insertions; memory showed no trend.

About this clonotype itself: Antigen unknown.

This sample also belongs to another study, concerning T cells expressing NK-cell markers. That report adds: The authors derived TCR beta repertoires from sorted CD3+CD56+NKG2C+, CD3+CD56+NKG2C- and CD3+CD56-NKG2C+ T cells. One observes that, in a few donors, these clonotypes were also the leading ones within the CD3+CD56-NKG2C+ fraction.

Material for sequencing was PBMCs. The chain recombines TRBV6-2 or TRBV6-3 with TRBJ2-1; 8 bases agree with TRBD2. This TCR was sampled from a woman between 18 and 29 years old in good health. The CDR3 coding sequence is TGTGCCAGCAGTTACCACGGGGGGGTAAGGGGAACCCAGCGGGAACTGAATGAGCAGTTCTTC. The encoded protein is CASSYHGGVRGTQRELNEQFF.